This T cell receptor beta chain emerged from a study of regulatory T cells in long-lasting Graves disease. Study in general: Over-5-year antithyroid drug use with positive TSH receptor antibodies defined persistent Graves' disease in the study.

This clonotype has only a few counts. Library construction for TCR beta used iRepertoire HTBI primers and Arm-PCR of CDR3 regions. TCRdb recomputed calls from the multiplex PCR reads with MiXCR, one row per CDR3 protein. This sample has about 470,000 distinct CDR3 sequences, with around a fifth found just once. The germline V and J ends were trimmed by 3 bases and 4 bases, with 7 bases remaining between them. This CDR3 comprises 13 residues. From germline, CDR1 is SGDLS and CDR2 YYNGEE. Documented time point: persistent/refractory GD, antithyroid drugs over 5 years with positive TRAb. RNA isolated from PBMCs was used to make the TCR library.

The source of this sequence is a female donor with Graves disease. Sample: peripheral blood mononuclear cells (PBMCs), taken when the disease was refractory, from a patient treated with antithyroid drugs. This chain uses TRBV9 with TRBJ2-2; no clear D. The CDR3 protein is CASSGRGTGELFF. The CDR3 region has the DNA TGTGCCAGCAGCGGTCGAGGCACCGGGGAGCTGTTTTTT.